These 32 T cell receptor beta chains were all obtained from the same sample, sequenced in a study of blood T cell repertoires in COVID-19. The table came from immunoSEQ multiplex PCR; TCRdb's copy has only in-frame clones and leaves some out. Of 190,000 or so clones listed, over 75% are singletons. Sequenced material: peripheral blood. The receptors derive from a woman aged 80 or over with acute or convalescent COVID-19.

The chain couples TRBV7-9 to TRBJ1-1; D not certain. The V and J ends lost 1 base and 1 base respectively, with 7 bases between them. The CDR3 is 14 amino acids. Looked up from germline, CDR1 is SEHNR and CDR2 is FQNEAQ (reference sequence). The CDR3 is CASSLDYSNTEAFF. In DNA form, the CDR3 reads TGTGCCAGCAGCTTAGACTATTCGAACACTGAAGCTTTCTTT.

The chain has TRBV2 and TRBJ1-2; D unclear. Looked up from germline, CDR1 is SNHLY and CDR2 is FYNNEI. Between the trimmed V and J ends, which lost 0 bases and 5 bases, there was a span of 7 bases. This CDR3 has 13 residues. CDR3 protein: CASSEAAVYGYTF. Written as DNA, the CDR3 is TGTGCCAGCAGTGAAGCGGCAGTATATGGCTACACCTTC.

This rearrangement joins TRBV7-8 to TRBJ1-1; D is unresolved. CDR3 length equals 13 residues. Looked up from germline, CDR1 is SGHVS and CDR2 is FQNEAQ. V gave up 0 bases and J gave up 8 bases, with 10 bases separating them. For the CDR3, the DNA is TGTGCCAGCAGCTTAGCGTCCAGGCAAGAAGCTTTCTTT. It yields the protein CASSLASRQEAFF. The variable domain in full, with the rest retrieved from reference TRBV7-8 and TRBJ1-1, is GAGVSQSPRYKVAKRGQDVALRCDPISGHVSLFWYQQALGQGPEFLTYFQNEAQLDKSGLPSDRFFAERPEGSVSTLKIQRTQQEDSAVYLCASSLASRQEAFFGQGTRLTVV.

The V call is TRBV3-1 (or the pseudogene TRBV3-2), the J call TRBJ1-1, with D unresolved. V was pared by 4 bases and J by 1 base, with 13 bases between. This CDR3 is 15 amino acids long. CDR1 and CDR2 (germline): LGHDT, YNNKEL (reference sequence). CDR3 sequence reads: CASSPTWASNTEAFF. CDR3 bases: TGTGCCAGCAGCCCCACGTGGGCCTCGAACACTGAAGCTTTCTTT.

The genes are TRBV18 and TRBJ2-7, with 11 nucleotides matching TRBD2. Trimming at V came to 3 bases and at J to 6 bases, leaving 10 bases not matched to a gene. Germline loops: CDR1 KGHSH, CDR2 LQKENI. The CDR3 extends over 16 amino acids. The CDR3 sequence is CASSPGVTSGSFEQYF. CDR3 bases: TGTGCCAGCTCACCCGGGGTTACTAGCGGGAGTTTCGAGCAGTACTTC.

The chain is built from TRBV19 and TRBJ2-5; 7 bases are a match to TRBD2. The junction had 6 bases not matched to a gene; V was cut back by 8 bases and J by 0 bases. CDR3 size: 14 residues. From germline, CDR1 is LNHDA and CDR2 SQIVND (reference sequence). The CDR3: CASGGLTNQETQYF. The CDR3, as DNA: TGTGCCAGTGGGGGACTAACCAACCAAGAGACCCAGTACTTC.

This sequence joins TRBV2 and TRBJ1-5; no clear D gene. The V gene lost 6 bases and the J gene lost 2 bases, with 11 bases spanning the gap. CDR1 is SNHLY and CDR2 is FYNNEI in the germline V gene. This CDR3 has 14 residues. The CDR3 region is CASSTSYGNQPQHF. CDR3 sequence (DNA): TGTGCCAGCAGCACCTCCTACGGCAATCAGCCCCAGCATTTT.

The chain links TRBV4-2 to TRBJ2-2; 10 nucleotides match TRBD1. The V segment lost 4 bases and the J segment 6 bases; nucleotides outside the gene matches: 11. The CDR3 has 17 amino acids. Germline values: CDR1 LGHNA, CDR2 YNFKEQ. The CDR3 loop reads CASSLRQGAFEPGELFF. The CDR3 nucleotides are TGTGCCAGCAGCCTGAGACAGGGGGCTTTTGAACCCGGGGAGCTGTTTTTT.

CDR3 in DNA: TGTGCCAGCAGCTTAGCAGGGGGCGAGAACACTGAAGCTTTCTTT. Its protein is CASSLAGGENTEAFF. The chain recombines TRBV7-2 with TRBJ1-1; TRBD1 agrees at 7 bases. The ends lost 0 bases at V and 1 base at J; junction bases unmatched: 2. This CDR3 has 15 amino acids. Germline V lookup: CDR1 SGHTA, CDR2 FQGNSA.

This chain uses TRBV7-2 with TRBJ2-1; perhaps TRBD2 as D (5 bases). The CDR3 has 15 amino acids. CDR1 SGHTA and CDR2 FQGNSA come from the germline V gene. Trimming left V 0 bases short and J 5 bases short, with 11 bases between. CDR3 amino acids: CASSLAVRVNNEQFF. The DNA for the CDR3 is TGTGCCAGCAGCTTAGCGGTGCGGGTGAACAATGAGCAGTTCTTC.

The CDR3 loop is CASRPRGTDNEQFF. CDR3 in DNA: TGTGCCAGCAGGCCTAGGGGGACAGACAATGAGCAGTTCTTC. V and J are TRBV6-5 and TRBJ2-1; TRBD1 matches at 7 bases. This CDR3 has 14 amino acids. Germline CDR1 and CDR2: MNHEY and SVGAGI. V dropped 6 bases and J dropped 5; count of bases not matched to a gene: 7.

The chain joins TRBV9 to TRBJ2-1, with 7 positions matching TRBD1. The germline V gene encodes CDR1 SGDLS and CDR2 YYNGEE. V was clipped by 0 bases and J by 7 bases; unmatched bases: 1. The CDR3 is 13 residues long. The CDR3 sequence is CASSVGDSNEQFF. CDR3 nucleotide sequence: TGTGCCAGCAGCGTAGGGGACAGTAATGAGCAGTTCTTC.

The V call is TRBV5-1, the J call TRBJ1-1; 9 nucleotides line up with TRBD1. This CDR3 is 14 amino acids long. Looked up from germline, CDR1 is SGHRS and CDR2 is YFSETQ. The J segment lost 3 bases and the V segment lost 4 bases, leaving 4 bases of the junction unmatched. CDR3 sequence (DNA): TGCGCCAGCAGCGTAAGACAGGGGGACACTGAAGCTTTCTTT. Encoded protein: CASSVRQGDTEAFF.

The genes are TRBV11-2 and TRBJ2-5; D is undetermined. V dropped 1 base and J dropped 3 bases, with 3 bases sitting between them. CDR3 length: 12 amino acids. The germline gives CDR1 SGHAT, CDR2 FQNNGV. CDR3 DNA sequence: TGTGCCAGCAGCTTAGCCAAAGAGACCCAGTACTTC. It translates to CASSLAKETQYF.

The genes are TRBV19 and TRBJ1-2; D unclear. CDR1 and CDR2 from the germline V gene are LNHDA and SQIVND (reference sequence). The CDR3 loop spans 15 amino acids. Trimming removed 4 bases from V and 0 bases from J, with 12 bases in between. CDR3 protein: CASSTLTGTNYGYTF. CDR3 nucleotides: TGTGCCAGTAGTACCCTTACCGGGACTAACTATGGCTACACCTTC. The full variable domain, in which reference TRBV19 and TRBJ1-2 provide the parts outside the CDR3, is DGGITQSPKYLFRKEGQNVTLSCEQNLNHDAMYWYRQDPGQGLRLIYYSQIVNDFQKGDIAEGYSVSREKKESFPLTVTSAQKNPTAFYLCASSTLTGTNYGYTFGSGTRLTVV.

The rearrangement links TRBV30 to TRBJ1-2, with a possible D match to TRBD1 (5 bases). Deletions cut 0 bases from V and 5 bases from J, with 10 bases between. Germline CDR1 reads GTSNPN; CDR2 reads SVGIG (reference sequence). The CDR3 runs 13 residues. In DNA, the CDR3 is TGTGCCTGGAGTGTACAAGGGGTATATGGCTACACCTTC. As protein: CAWSVQGVYGYTF.

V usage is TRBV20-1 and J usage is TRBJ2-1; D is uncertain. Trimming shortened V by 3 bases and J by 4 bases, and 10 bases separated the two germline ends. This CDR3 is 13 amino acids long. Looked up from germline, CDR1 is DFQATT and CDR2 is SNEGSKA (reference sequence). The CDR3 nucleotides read TGCAGTGCTAGTCGTAGCTCATACAATGAGCAGTTCTTC. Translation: CSASRSSYNEQFF.

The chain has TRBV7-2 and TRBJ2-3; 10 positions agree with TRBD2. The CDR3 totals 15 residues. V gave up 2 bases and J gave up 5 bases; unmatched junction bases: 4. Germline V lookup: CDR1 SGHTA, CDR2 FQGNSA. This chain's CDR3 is CASSLNSGRGDTQYF. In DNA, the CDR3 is TGTGCCAGCAGCTTAAACAGCGGGAGGGGAGATACGCAGTATTTT.

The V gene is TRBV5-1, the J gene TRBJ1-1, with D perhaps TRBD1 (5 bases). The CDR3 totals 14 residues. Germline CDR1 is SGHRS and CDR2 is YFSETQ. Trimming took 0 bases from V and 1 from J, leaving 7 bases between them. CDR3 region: CASSLGGANTEAFF. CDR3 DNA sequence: TGCGCCAGCAGCTTGGGCGGGGCGAACACTGAAGCTTTCTTT.

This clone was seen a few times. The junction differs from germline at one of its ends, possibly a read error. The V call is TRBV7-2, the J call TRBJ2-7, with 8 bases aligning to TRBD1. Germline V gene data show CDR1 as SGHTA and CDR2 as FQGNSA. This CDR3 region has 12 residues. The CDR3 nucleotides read TGTGCCAGCAGCTTAGCGGGACAGGTGTTGGAATTC. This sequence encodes CASSLAGQVLEF. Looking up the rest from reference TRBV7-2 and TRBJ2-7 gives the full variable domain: GAGVSQSPSNKVTEKGKDVELRCDPISGHTALYWYRQSLGQGLEFLIYFQGNSAPDKSGLPSDRFSAERTGGSVSTLTIQRTQQEDSAVYLCASSLAGQVLEFGPGTRLTVT.

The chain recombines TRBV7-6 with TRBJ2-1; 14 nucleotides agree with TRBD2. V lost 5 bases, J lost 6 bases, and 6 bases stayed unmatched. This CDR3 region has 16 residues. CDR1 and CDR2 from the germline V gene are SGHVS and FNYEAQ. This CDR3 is CASSKTSGGAVNEQFF. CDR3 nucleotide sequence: TGTGCCAGCAGCAAGACTAGCGGGGGGGCCGTCAATGAGCAGTTCTTC.

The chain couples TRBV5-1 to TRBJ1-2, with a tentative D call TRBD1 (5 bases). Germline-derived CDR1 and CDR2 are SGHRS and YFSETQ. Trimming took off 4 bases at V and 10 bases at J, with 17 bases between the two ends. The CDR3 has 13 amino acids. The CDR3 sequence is CASSVDGGRDYTF. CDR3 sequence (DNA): TGCGCCAGCAGCGTGGACGGGGGTAGGGACTACACCTTC.

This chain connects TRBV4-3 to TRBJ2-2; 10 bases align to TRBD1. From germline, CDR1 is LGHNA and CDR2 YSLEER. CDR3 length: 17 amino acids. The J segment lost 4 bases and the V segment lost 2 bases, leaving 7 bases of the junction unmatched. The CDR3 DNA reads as TGCGCCAGCAGCCAACCGACAGGGGGCCATAGCACCGGGGAGCTGTTTTTT. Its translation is CASSQPTGGHSTGELFF.

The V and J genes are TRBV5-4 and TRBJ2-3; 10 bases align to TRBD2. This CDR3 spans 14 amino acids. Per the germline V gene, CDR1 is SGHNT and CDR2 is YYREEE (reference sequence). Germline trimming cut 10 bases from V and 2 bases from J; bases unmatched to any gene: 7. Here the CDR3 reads CASRLAGYTDTQYF. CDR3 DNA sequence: TGTGCCTCCCGACTAGCGGGTTACACAGATACGCAGTATTTT. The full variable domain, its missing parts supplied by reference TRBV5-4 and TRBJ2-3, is ETGVTQSPTHLIKTRGQQVTLRCSSQSGHNTVSWYQQALGQGPQFIFQYYREEENGRGNFPPRFSGLQFPNYSSELNVNALELDDSALYLCASRLAGYTDTQYFGPGTRLTVL.

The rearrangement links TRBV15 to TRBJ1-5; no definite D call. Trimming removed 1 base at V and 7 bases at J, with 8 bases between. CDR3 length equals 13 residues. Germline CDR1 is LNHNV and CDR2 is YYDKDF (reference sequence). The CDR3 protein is CATSRGGGQPQHF. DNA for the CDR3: TGTGCCACCAGCAGAGGTGGCGGGCAGCCCCAGCATTTT.

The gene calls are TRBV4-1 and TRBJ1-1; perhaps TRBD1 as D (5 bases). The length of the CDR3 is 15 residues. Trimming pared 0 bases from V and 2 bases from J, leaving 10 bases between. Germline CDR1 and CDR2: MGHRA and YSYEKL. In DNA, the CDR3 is TGCGCCAGCAGCCAAGAAGTAAGGGGCAACACTGAAGCTTTCTTT. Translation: CASSQEVRGNTEAFF.

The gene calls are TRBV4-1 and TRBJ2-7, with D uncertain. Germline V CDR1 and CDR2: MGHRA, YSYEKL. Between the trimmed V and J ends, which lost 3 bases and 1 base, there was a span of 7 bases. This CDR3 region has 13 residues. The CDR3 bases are TGCGCCAGCAGCCAGTCCGTATCCTACGAGCAGTACTTC. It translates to CASSQSVSYEQYF.

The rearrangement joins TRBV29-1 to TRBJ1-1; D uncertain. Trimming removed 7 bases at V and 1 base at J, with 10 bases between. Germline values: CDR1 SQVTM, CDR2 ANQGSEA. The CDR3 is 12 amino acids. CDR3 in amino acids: CSARSGNTEAFF. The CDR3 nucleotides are TGCAGCGCTAGATCAGGGAACACTGAAGCTTTCTTT.

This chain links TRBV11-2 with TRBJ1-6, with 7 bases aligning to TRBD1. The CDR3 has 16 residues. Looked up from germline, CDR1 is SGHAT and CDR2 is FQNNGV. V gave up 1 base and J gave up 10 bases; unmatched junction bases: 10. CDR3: CASSLVNTGAGSPLHF. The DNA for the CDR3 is TGTGCCAGCAGCTTAGTTAATACAGGGGCAGGGTCACCCCTCCACTTT.

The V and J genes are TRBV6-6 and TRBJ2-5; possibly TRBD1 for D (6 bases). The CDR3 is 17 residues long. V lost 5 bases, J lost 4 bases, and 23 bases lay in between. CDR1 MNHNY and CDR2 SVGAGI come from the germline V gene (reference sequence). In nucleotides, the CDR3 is TGTGCCAGCAGTCCCCTACCCACAGACAGGCCGCGAGAGACCCAGTACTTC. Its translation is CASSPLPTDRPRETQYF.

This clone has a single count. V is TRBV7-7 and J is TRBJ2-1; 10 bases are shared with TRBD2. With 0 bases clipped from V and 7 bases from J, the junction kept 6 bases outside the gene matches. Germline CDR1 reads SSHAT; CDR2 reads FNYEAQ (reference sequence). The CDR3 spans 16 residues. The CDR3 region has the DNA TGTGCCAGCAGCTTAGCTCTAGCGGGGGTTGAGAATGAGCAGTTCTTC. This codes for CASSLALAGVENEQFF.

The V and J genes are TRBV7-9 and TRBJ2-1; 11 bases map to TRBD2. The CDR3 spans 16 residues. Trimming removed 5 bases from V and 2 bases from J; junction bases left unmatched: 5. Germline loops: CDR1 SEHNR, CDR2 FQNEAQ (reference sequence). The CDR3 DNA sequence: TGTGCCAGCAGCCCCAGACTAGCGGGAACCTACAATGAGCAGTTCTTC. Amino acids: CASSPRLAGTYNEQFF.